This TCR beta chain was captured in a study of vaccination effects on CD4 cells after COVID-19 (dated by TCRdb to the early 2020s). About the full investigation: Each participant got two doses of an mRNA SARS-CoV-2 vaccine, either BNT162b2 or mRNA-1273. Cultures from other donors in the study were sequenced with the Oncomine TCR Beta short-read assay on an Illumina iSeq 100. The study compared SARS-CoV-2 spike-specific CD4+ TCR repertoires before and after mRNA vaccination in COVID-19 convalescent patients and infection-naive vaccine recipients. A total of 10 COVID-19 convalescent patients and a handful of SARS-CoV-2-naive healthy vaccine recipients were included in the full study. Study-wide conclusions, independent of this receptor: The study was limited by a small number of convalescent patients, and early post-infection timepoints were lacking. In healthy vaccine recipients, vaccine-induced clones were almost all SARS-CoV-2 mono-reactive, with only 1 of 255 being cross-reactive with common cold coronaviruses. At late post-vaccination timepoints, both infection-induced and vaccine-induced clones showed marked clonal contraction, consistent with waning T cell responses.

In the ViraFEST assay, PBMC were stimulated with viral peptide pools, and TCR sequencing was then used to find antigen-specific CD4+ T cell clonotypes based on their expansion. After about 9 days of culture, CD4+ T cells were isolated with the EasySep CD4+ T cell isolation kit. Healthy vaccine recipients had no prior SARS-CoV-2 infection, confirmed by negative nucleocapsid antibodies before and after vaccination. Each well held two million PBMC cultured in IMDM containing roughly 5.1% human AB serum, around 10 IU/ml IL-2 and gentamicin, along with approximately 10 ug/ml peptides. On days 3 and 7, half of the culture medium was replaced with fresh IL-2-containing medium. Unless noted otherwise, every peptide stimulation condition was cultured in triplicate wells. Using Ficoll-Paque Plus gradient centrifugation, PBMC were separated from whole blood and then either used fresh or cryopreserved at -140C. Overlapping peptide pools spanned the spike proteins of SARS-CoV-2 and the common cold coronaviruses HCoV-NL63, HCoV-OC43 and HCoV-229E. Genomic DNA was extracted from cultured CD4+ T cells with the QIAamp micro DNA kit.

In regard to this clone: This receptor's antigen is unknown. Base qualities are not provided; no much larger clone lies one nucleotide away.

Library preparation employed the immunoSEQ multiplex PCR assay. TCR beta CDR3 sequencing was performed on DNA from the cultured, isolated CD4+ T cells. The original pipeline was this. The analysis removed non-productive TCR sequences, trimmed reads to the CDR3 region, and retained only CDR3s that were 7 or more amino acids long. The MANAFEST web app was used to identify antigen-specific clonotypes by comparing expansion in peptide wells with expansion in reference cultures. To be called positive, a clone needed expansion at FDR<0.05 compared with the reference and with all other wells, an odds ratio greater than 5, and a frequency greater than 0.1% in two replicate wells. Clonotypes significantly expanded in SARS-CoV-2 spike wells and in at least one common cold coronavirus spike condition were defined as cross-reactive. Using the stringdist R package, CDR3 similarity was measured by Levenshtein distance, and unrooted trees were constructed with ape in R 3.6.1. TCRdb stores this immuneACCESS table with in-frame sequences only. Part of the clones is absent; in the studies checked, under half of the shortfall reflects unresolved V genes, and no reason is known for the rest. V, J and clone size reflect that table, while D and trimming were determined from the DNA. In this sample the table shows roughly 60,000 clones, roughly 70% of which occur a single time. About a sixth of the sample is held by the ten biggest clonotypes.

Trimming removed 6 bases from V and 0 bases from J, leaving 9 bases between the germline ends. Based on the germline V gene, the CDR1 and CDR2 sequences are MDHEN and SYDVKM. The CDR3 contains 14 residues, cysteine and phenylalanine counted. CDR3 DNA only is kept here, 42 bases in frame from base 1. The TCR was taken from a human donor who received a COVID-19 vaccine. The chain was built from TRBV28 and TRBJ1-5; there is no confident call for the D gene. The sequencing here drew on CD4+ T cells from PBMCs cultured with SARS-CoV-2 spike peptides, taken before COVID-19 vaccination. The cell subset or site label corresponds to: SARS-CoV-2 spike overlapping peptide pool stimulation. The CDR3 protein: CASSRHSSNQPQHF. In nucleotide form, the sequence is TGTGCCAGCAGCCGGCATTCTAGCAATCAGCCCCAGCATTTT.